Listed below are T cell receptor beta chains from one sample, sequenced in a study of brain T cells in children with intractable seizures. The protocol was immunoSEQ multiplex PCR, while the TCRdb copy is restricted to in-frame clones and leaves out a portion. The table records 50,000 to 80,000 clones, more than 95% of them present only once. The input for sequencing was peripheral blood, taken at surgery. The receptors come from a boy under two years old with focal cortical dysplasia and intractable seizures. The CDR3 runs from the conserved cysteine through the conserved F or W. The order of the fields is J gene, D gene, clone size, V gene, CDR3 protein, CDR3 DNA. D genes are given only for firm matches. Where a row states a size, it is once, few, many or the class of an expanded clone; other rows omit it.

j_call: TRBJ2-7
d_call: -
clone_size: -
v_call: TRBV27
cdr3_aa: CASSALSTPHYEQYF
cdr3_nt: TGTGCCAGCAGTGCCTTATCCACTCCCCACTACGAGCAGTACTTC

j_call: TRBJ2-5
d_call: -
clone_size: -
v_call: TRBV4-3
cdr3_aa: CASSQGTQETQYF
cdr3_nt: TGCGCCAGCAGCCAAGGAACCCAAGAGACCCAGTACTTC

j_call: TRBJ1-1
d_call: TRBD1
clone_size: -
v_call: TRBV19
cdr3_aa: CASSYTGGPNTEAFF
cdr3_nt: TGTGCCAGTAGTTACACAGGGGGCCCGAACACTGAAGCTTTCTTT

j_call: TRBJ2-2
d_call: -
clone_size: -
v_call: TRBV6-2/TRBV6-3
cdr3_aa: CASSRQADTGELFF
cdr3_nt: TGTGCCAGCAGTCGCCAAGCAGACACCGGGGAGCTGTTTTTT

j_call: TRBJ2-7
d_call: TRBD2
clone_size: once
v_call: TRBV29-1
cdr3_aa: CSVEDLRRAGGPGEQYF
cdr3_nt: TGCAGCGTTGAAGATCTCAGGAGAGCGGGAGGACCAGGGGAGCAGTACTTC

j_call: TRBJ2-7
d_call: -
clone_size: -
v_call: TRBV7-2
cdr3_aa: CASSARTTYEQYF
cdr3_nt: TGTGCCAGCAGCGCACGAACCACCTACGAGCAGTACTTC

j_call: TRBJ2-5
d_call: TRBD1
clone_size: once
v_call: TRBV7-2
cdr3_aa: CAGSLWGQQETQYF
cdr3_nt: TGTGCCGGCAGCTTATGGGGACAGCAAGAGACCCAGTACTTC

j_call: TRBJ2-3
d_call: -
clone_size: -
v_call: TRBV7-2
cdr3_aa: CASSLAGLDTQYF
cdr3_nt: TGTGCCAGCAGCTTAGCGGGACTAGATACGCAGTATTTT

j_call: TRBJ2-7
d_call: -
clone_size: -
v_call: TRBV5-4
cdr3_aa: CATLNQGRPYEQYF
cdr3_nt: TGTGCCACCCTAAATCAGGGGCGCCCCTACGAGCAGTACTTC

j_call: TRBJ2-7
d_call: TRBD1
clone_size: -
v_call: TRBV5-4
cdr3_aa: CASSLGVTGGYEQYF
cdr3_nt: TGTGCCAGCAGCTTGGGTGTGACAGGGGGCTACGAGCAGTACTTC

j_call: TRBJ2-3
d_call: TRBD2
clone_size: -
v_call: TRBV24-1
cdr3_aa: CATSDFSGTSGPSTDTQYF
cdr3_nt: TGTGCCACCAGTGATTTCTCCGGGACTAGCGGGCCAAGCACAGATACGCAGTATTTT

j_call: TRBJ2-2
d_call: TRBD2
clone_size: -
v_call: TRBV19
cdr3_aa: CASSTKGTSGNTGELFF
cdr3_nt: TGTGCCAGTAGTACGAAGGGGACTAGCGGGAACACCGGGGAGCTGTTTTTT

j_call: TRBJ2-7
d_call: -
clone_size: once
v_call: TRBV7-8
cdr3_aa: CASSVRGTSQEQYF
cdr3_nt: TGTGCCAGCAGCGTGCGAGGAACCTCTCAAGAGCAGTACTTC

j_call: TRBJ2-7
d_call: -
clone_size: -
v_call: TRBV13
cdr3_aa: CASSLGDNYEQYF
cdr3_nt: TGTGCCAGCAGCTTAGGGGACAACTACGAGCAGTACTTC

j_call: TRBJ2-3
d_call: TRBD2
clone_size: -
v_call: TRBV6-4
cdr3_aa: CASSDGTSGGADTQYF
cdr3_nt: TGTGCCAGCAGTGACGGGACTAGCGGGGGAGCAGATACGCAGTATTTT

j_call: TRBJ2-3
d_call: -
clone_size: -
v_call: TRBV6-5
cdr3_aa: CASSYGAGYTQYF
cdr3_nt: TGTGCCAGCAGTTACGGGGCGGGCTATACGCAGTATTTT

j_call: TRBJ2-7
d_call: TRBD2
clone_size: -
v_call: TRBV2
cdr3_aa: CASRQTSGRSNEQYF
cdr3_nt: TGTGCCAGCAGGCAGACTAGCGGGAGATCTAACGAGCAGTACTTC

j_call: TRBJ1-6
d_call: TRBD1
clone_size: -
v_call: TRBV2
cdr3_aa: CASRTDRVSPLHF
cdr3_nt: TGTGCCAGCAGAACGGACAGGGTTTCACCCCTCCACTTT

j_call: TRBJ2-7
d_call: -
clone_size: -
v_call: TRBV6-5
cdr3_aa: CASSYSTATYEQYF
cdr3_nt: TGTGCCAGCAGTTACTCGACGGCTACCTACGAGCAGTACTTC

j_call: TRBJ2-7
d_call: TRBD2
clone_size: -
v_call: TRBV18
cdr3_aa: CASSPSSGSYEQYF
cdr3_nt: TGTGCCAGCTCACCCTCTAGCGGGAGTTACGAGCAGTACTTC

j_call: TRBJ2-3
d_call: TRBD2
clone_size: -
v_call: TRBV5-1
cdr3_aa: CASSLEGEGDTQYF
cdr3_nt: TGCGCCAGCAGCTTGGAAGGGGAGGGAGATACGCAGTATTTT

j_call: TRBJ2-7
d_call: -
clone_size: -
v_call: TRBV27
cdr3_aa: CASSPDRTIGSYEQYF
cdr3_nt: TGTGCCAGCAGTCCCGACAGGACGATAGGCTCCTACGAGCAGTACTTC

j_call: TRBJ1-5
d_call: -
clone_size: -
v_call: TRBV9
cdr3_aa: CASSVGTRQNQPQHF
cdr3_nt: TGTGCCAGCAGCGTAGGTACCAGACAGAATCAGCCCCAGCATTTT

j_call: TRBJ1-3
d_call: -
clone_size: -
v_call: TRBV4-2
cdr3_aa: CASSQSLSSGNTIYF
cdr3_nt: TGTGCCAGCAGCCAGTCCCTAAGCTCTGGAAACACCATATATTTT

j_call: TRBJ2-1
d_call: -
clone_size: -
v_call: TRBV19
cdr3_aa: CASSELQWGEGHYNEQFF
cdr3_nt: TGTGCCAGTAGCGAATTACAGTGGGGGGAGGGACACTACAATGAGCAGTTCTTC

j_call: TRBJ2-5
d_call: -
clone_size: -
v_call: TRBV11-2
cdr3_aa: CASSLDPRTQETQYF
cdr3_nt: TGTGCCAGCAGCTTAGATCCGAGGACCCAAGAGACCCAGTACTTC

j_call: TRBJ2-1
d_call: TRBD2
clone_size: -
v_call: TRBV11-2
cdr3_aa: CASPQRESSYNEQFF
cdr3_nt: TGTGCCAGCCCCCAGCGGGAGAGCTCCTACAATGAGCAGTTCTTC

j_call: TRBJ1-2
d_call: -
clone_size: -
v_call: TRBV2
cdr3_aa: CASSEVGSGYTF
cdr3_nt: TGTGCCAGCAGTGAAGTGGGTAGCGGCTACACCTTC

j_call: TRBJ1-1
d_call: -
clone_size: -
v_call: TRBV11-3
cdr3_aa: CASSSALNTEAFF
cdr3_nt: TGTGCCAGCAGCTCTGCCCTCAACACTGAAGCTTTCTTT

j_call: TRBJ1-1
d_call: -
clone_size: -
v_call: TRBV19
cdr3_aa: CASSGHSLLNTEAFF
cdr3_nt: TGTGCCAGTAGTGGCCACAGCCTCCTGAACACTGAAGCTTTCTTT